These 24 T cell receptor beta chains were all obtained from the same sample, sequenced in a study of blood T cells in healthy people across ages. A J-beta primer mix and a sample-barcoded 5' primer were used in a second PCR of about 7 to 12 cycles. Using its own MiXCR run on the 5' RACE reads, TCRdb lists one record per CDR3 protein. The sample lists nearly 1 million distinct CDR3 sequences, roughly half seen once, with about a fifth in the top ten. The sequenced sample was blood. The receptors shown here come from a woman aged 60-75 years in good health.

This chain links TRBV4-3 with TRBJ2-7; D unclear. The V and J ends lost 0 bases and 6 bases respectively, with 15 bases between them. The V gene's germline CDR1 is LGHNA and CDR2 YSLEER. This CDR3 is built from 15 residues. CDR3 coding DNA: TGCGCCAGCAGCCAAGAGTGGAGCCTGGGCGGCGAGCAGTACTTC. This gives the protein CASSQEWSLGGEQYF.

On this clonotype: At one boundary the junction diverges from the germline segment, which might be a read error. V is TRBV4-3 and J is TRBJ2-3; the D gene is possibly TRBD1 (6 bases). Germline-derived CDR1 and CDR2 are LGHNA and YSLEER. The CDR3 spans 15 residues. The DNA for the CDR3 is TGCGCCAGCAGCCGCCGGGACACAAGCATAGATACGCAGTATTTT. Translated: CASSRRDTSIDTQYF.

The chain carries TRBV5-6 and TRBJ2-2, with 9 nucleotides matching TRBD1. Germline loops: CDR1 SGHDT, CDR2 YYEEEE. J was trimmed by 7 bases and V by 3 bases; bases with no gene match: 1. The CDR3 covers 13 residues. DNA of the CDR3: TGTGCCAGCAGCTGGACAGGGGTCGGGGAGCTGTTTTTT. Amino acids: CASSWTGVGELFF.

A few counts support this clonotype. The CDR3 spells CASSQPGVSEQYF. CDR3 coding DNA: TGTGCCAGCAGCCAACCAGGGGTTAGTGAGCAGTACTTC. V is TRBV12-3 or TRBV12-4 and J is TRBJ2-7; D possibly corresponds to TRBD1 (6 bases). The CDR3 has 13 residues. The V end was cut by 6 bases, the J end by 7 bases, with 16 bases between.

The V and J genes are TRBV5-1 and TRBJ1-1; D is perhaps TRBD1 (6 bases). The V and J ends lost 0 bases and 5 bases respectively, with 14 bases between them. The germline CDR1 and CDR2 sequences are SGHRS and YFSETQ. CDR3 length: 15 amino acids. CDR3 loop: CASSLELGAGTEAFF. Here the CDR3 DNA reads TGCGCCAGCAGCTTGGAATTGGGGGCTGGGACTGAAGCTTTCTTT.

The genes are TRBV6-5 and TRBJ2-3; 13 bases match TRBD2. J was trimmed by 2 bases and V by 4 bases; bases with no gene match: 12. Per germline, CDR1 MNHEY and CDR2 SVGAGI. This CDR3 has 19 amino acids. CDR3 region: CASSSQTSGRPLPTDTQYF. DNA of the CDR3: TGTGCCAGCAGTTCCCAGACTAGCGGGAGGCCACTTCCCACAGATACGCAGTATTTT.

V is TRBV4-2 and J is TRBJ2-5; possibly TRBD1 or TRBD2 for D (5 bases each). Trimming pared 2 bases from V and 11 bases from J, leaving 24 bases between. The CDR3 extends over 16 amino acids. Germline CDR1 reads LGHNA; CDR2 reads YNFKEQ. In nucleotides, the CDR3 is TGTGCCAGCAGCCAAAATGCGCAGGGAGTTGGCTATGAGCAGTACTTC. It is translated as CASSQNAQGVGYEQYF.

The chain is built from TRBV5-5 and TRBJ2-1, with D perhaps TRBD1 (6 bases). Germline V CDR1 and CDR2: SGHKS, YYEKEE (reference sequence). Trimming took off 4 bases at V and 0 bases at J, with 14 bases between the two ends. This CDR3 region has 16 residues. CDR3 region: CASSPGQSVSYNEQFF. The DNA of the CDR3 is TGTGCCAGCAGCCCAGGACAGAGCGTCTCCTACAATGAGCAGTTCTTC. The complete variable domain, with remaining parts taken from reference TRBV5-5 and TRBJ2-1, reads DAGVTQSPTHLIKTRGQQVTLRCSPISGHKSVSWYQQVLGQGPQFIFQYYEKEERGRGNFPDRFSARQFPNYSSELNVNALLLGDSALYLCASSPGQSVSYNEQFFGPGTRLTVL.

The chain links TRBV4-3 to TRBJ2-1, with 10 bases lining up with TRBD2. Germline lookup yields CDR1 LGHNA and CDR2 YSLEER. This CDR3 spans 16 amino acids. The ends lost 3 bases at V and 4 bases at J; junction bases unmatched: 6. The CDR3 is CASSHRAAGGYNEQFF. CDR3 coding DNA: TGCGCCAGCAGCCACCGGGCAGCGGGAGGGTACAATGAGCAGTTCTTC.

The chain combines TRBV20-1 with TRBJ1-2; maybe TRBD1 (5 bases). Germline CDR1 is DFQATT and CDR2 is SNEGSKA (reference sequence). The CDR3 runs to 14 residues. V was clipped by 3 bases and J by 8 bases, with 19 bases between them. The CDR3 DNA follows: TGCAGTGCTAGGCTTCAGGGCTTGGTCCGGGGCTACACCTTC. Residues: CSARLQGLVRGYTF.

This chain uses TRBV6-5 with TRBJ2-7; D remains unclear. This CDR3 spans 13 amino acids. Trimming removed 2 bases from V and 7 bases from J, with 12 bases in between. Germline loops: CDR1 MNHEY, CDR2 SVGAGI. CDR3 amino acids: CASSYASLKEQYF. The CDR3 DNA reads TGTGCCAGCAGTTACGCGTCCCTTAAAGAGCAGTACTTC.

This clonotype was seen more than once but under ten times. The chain has TRBV20-1 and TRBJ1-2, with 12 bases identical to TRBD1. The CDR3 has 14 residues. Losses at the gene ends were 6 bases for V and 3 bases for J; bases not matched to a gene: 5. Germline V gene sequence: CDR1 DFQATT, CDR2 SNEGSKA (reference sequence). The CDR3 DNA reads TGCAGTGCAGGGACAGGGGGCTTTCACTATGGCTACACCTTC. Encoded protein: CSAGTGGFHYGYTF.

The gene calls are TRBV28 and TRBJ2-7; D is unresolved. The V end lost 3 bases, the J end lost 3 bases, and 12 bases lay between the germline ends. The germline gives CDR1 MDHEN, CDR2 SYDVKM. This CDR3 comprises 14 residues. DNA for the CDR3: TGTGCCAGCAGTTTTAGGTTGACAAACTACGAGCAGTACTTC. Translation: CASSFRLTNYEQYF.

There are many counts of this clonotype. Written as DNA, the CDR3 is TGCGCCAGCAGCCAAGGCGGGGACCCGAATGAAAAACTGTTTTTT. Protein product: CASSQGGDPNEKLFF. The V call is TRBV4-1, the J call TRBJ1-4, with D perhaps matching TRBD1 (5 bases). Germline V gene lookup returns CDR1 MGHRA and CDR2 YSYEKL. The CDR3 is 15 residues long. V was shortened by 1 base and J by 5 bases, with 11 bases between the two germline ends.

The chain uses TRBV9 and TRBJ1-2; 7 bases are shared with TRBD1. The CDR3 covers 13 residues. The V and J ends lost 6 bases and 7 bases, in that order; junction bases with no gene match: 9. Per germline, CDR1 SGDLS and CDR2 YYNGEE. For the CDR3, the DNA is TGTGCCAGCAAGGGGGAGGGGGCGTCTGGCTACACCTTC. Its protein is CASKGEGASGYTF.

V usage is TRBV20-1 and J usage is TRBJ1-2; D gene uncertain. Trimming removed 3 bases from V and 5 bases from J, with 13 bases in between. This CDR3 is 13 amino acids long. Germline lookup yields CDR1 DFQATT and CDR2 SNEGSKA (reference sequence). CDR3 in amino acids: CSASRRALYGYTF. The CDR3 DNA sequence: TGCAGTGCTAGTAGAAGGGCGCTATATGGCTACACCTTC.

This clonotype was counted a few times. This chain links TRBV6-2 or TRBV6-3 with TRBJ2-1; 9 bases are shared with TRBD2. CDR1 and CDR2 from the germline V gene are MNHEY and SVGEGT. J lost 5 bases, V lost 4 bases, and 3 bases had no gene match. The CDR3 sequence is 14 residues long. The DNA for the CDR3 is TGTGCCAGCAGTTCAGCGGGAGGTAACAATGAGCAGTTCTTC. Translated: CASSSAGGNNEQFF.

This sequence joins TRBV5-1 and TRBJ2-7; D is possibly TRBD1 or TRBD2 (8 bases each). The V end was cut by 5 bases, the J end by 0 bases, with 27 bases between. Germline CDR1 SGHRS, CDR2 YFSETQ. The CDR3 extends over 19 amino acids. The CDR3 loop is CASSWGAGGAAGASYEQYF. CDR3 bases: TGCGCCAGCAGTTGGGGGGCAGGGGGCGCAGCGGGAGCCTCCTACGAGCAGTACTTC. Combining the CDR3 with reference TRBV5-1 and TRBJ2-7 gives the whole variable domain KAGVTQTPRYLIKTRGQQVTLSCSPISGHRSVSWYQQTPGQGLQFLFEYFSETQRNKGNFPGRFSGRQFSNSRSEMNVSTLELGDSALYLCASSWGAGGAAGASYEQYFGPGTRLTVT.

This clonotype has just a few counts. This rearrangement joins TRBV5-1 to TRBJ1-6; D unclear. CDR3 length: 14 amino acids. V was pared by 5 bases and J by 7 bases, with 13 bases between. The germline gives CDR1 SGHRS, CDR2 YFSETQ. The DNA for the CDR3 is TGCGCCAGCAGAACGTCAGATCCAAATTCACCCCTCCACTTT. It specifies CASRTSDPNSPLHF.

This clonotype came up once. This chain connects TRBV4-1 to TRBJ1-2; D is uncertain. The CDR3 runs 14 residues. The V end lost 0 bases, the J end lost 4 bases, and 9 bases lay between the germline ends. Germline values: CDR1 MGHRA, CDR2 YSYEKL. CDR3 DNA sequence: TGCGCCAGCAGCCAAGAGGTCTCCTTCTATGGCTACACCTTC. Its protein is CASSQEVSFYGYTF.

Comments on this clonotype: The junction departs from the called germline gene at one end, perhaps through a read error. This chain joins TRBV7-2 and TRBJ1-2; D gene ambiguous. Germline V gene lookup returns CDR1 SGHTA and CDR2 FQGNSA. The CDR3 runs 16 residues. The CDR3 sequence is CASSLLRAAQFYGYTF. The CDR3 DNA follows: TGTGCCAGTAGCTTATTAAGGGCAGCACAATTCTATGGCTACACCTTC.

This clonotype has more than one count but fewer than ten. This rearrangement joins TRBV6-5 to TRBJ2-7, with 9 bases that match TRBD1. Germline loops: CDR1 MNHEY, CDR2 SVGAGI. V lost 2 bases and J lost 3; bases outside the gene matches: 5. This CDR3 comprises 15 residues. The CDR3 loop reads CASSYGGQGYYEQYF. The CDR3 DNA sequence: TGTGCCAGCAGTTACGGGGGACAGGGTTACTACGAGCAGTACTTC.

This rearrangement joins TRBV6-1 to TRBJ2-7; TRBD2 matches 10 bases. The CDR3 spans 14 residues. The V gene end was trimmed by 4 bases and the J gene end by 3 bases; junction bases not matched to a gene: 3. Germline loops: CDR1 MNHNS, CDR2 SASEGT. CDR3 amino acids: CASSASSGGYEQYF. The CDR3, as DNA: TGTGCCAGCAGTGCCTCTAGCGGGGGCTACGAGCAGTACTTC.

The gene calls are TRBV7-9 and TRBJ2-6; D may be TRBD1 or TRBD2 (5 bases each). Germline values: CDR1 SEHNR, CDR2 FQNEAQ (reference sequence). Trimming removed 6 bases at V and 0 bases at J, with 18 bases between. CDR3 length: 18 amino acids. CDR3 bases: TGTGCCAGCAGGCGCGACAGCGGACTTACCTCTGGGGCCAACGTCCTGACTTTC. Translation gives CASRRDSGLTSGANVLTF.